This T cell receptor (beta chain) was found in a study of T cell changes during pregnancy in multiple sclerosis. The CDR3 spans 15 residues. Per the germline V gene, CDR1 is SGHTS and CDR2 is YDEGEE. V lost 1 base and J 5 bases, leaving 16 bases between the germline ends. Some clones are missing from TCRdb's copy, which holds only in-frame ones; the method was immunoSEQ multiplex PCR. The repertoire holds 91,000 or so clones, with approximately 92% as singletons. This specimen was peripheral blood, taken after pregnancy. The sequence derives from a female donor with multiple sclerosis, enrolled in a pregnancy study. J is TRBJ2-7 and V is TRBV5-8, with D possibly TRBD1 on 6 matching bases. The CDR3 reads CASSLMSGVNHEQYF. The DNA for the CDR3 is TGTGCCAGCAGCTTGATGTCAGGGGTTAACCACGAGCAGTACTTC.